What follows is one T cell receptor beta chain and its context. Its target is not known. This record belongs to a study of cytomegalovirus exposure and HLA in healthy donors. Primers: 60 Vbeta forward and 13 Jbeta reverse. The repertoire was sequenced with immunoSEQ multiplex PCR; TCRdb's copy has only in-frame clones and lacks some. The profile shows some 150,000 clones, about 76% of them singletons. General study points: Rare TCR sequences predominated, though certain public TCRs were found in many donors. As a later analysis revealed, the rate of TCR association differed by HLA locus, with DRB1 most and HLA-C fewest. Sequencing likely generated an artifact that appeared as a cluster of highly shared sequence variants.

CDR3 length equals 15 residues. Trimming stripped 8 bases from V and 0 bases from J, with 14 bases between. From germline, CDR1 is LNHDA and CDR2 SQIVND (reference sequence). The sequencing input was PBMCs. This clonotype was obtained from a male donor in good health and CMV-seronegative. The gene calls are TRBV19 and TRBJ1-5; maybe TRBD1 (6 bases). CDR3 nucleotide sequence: TGTGCCAGTCTCAAGGGGGGGTATAGCAATCAGCCCCAGCATTTT. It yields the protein CASLKGGYSNQPQHF.